This TCR beta chain was obtained from a study of vaccination and CD4 T cells after COVID-19. The wider study: Median draw time for post-COVID samples was 90 to 130 days post-diagnosis (range 35 to 161). The cells in question were stimulated using overlapping spike peptides derived from SARS-CoV-2, HCoV-NL63, HCoV-OC43 and HCoV-229E. Study-level points and caveats: From a median of about 20 to 40, SARS-CoV-2-reactive clonotypes increased, though not significantly.

Treatment noted: roughly 10-day PBMC culture with coronavirus spike peptide pools or control peptides (ViraFEST assay). ViraFEST grew antigen-specific T cells using peptide pools, then sequenced TCRs. Of note for this clonotype: Its specificity is not known.

CDR1 is DFQATT and CDR2 is SNEGSKA in the germline V gene (reference sequence). Between the trimmed V and J ends, which lost 3 bases and 0 bases, there was a span of 18 bases. The CDR3 totals 17 residues. The Oncomine TCR Beta short-read assay generated sequence data from the DNA of cultured CD4+ T cells. In TCRdb, the PCR reads were re-called with MiXCR into one record per CDR3 protein. The table lists roughly 20,000 distinct CDR3 sequences, 35% to 55% of them singletons. The TCR comes from a human donor who had recovered from COVID-19. The sample consisted of CD4+ T cells from blood, cultured in vitro, taken after SARS-CoV-2 vaccination. The V gene is TRBV20-1, the J gene TRBJ2-1; D tentatively fits TRBD1 or TRBD2 (6 bases each). CDR3 residues: CSARKVVGGSSYNEQFF. CDR3 coding DNA: TGCAGTGCTAGGAAAGTGGTAGGGGGGAGCTCCTACAATGAGCAGTTCTTC.